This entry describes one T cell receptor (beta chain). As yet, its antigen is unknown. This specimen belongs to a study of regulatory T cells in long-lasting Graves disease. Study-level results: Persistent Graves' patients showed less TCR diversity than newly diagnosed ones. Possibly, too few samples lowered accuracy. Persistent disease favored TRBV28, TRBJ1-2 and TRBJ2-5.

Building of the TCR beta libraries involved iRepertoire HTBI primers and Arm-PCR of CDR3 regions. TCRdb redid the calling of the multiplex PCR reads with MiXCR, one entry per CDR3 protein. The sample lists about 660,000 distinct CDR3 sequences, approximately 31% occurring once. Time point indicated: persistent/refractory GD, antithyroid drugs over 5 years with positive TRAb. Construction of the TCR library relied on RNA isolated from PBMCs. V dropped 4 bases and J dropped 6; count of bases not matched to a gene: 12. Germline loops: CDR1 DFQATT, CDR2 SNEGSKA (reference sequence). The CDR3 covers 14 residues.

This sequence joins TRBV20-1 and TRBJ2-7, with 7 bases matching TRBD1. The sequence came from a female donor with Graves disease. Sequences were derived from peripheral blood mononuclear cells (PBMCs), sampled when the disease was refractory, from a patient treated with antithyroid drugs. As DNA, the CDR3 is TGCAGTGCTACCGACAGGGAAAAGGGACCCGAGCAGTACTTC. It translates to CSATDREKGPEQYF.